This TCR beta chain was captured in a study of T cell repertoires in cytomegalovirus infection. Study-level background: A matching HLA type, together with CMV infection, was signaled by public TCR beta signatures.

In TCRdb, the reads were re-called with MiXCR into one record per CDR3 protein. The repertoire holds roughly 150,000 distinct CDR3 sequences, with over 25% as singletons. The V and J ends lost 1 base and 12 bases respectively, with 13 bases between them. The CDR3 extends over 13 amino acids. CDR1 is SNHLY, CDR2 FYNNEI, per germline. Study-wide points: Cumulative frequency of public TCR beta families picked out carriers of CMV plus the relevant HLA. In two of eight donors, the top clonotype was HLA-C-restricted CMV-specific.

On this clonotype itself: Antigen: not known.

The sequence derives from a human donor in good health (CMV status not recorded). Some clones in this sample may be carry-over from other donors' samples. The specimen was CD8+ T cells from cultured PBMCs, collected from culture after CMV antigen stimulation. The V gene is TRBV2, the J gene TRBJ2-1, with D maybe TRBD2 (5 bases). The DNA of the CDR3 is TGTGCCAGCAGTGAAGGCCGGGGAAGTCGGCAGTTCTTC. This translates into CASSEGRGSRQFF.